This TCR beta chain came from a study of cytomegalovirus exposure and HLA in healthy donors. Study-wide results and limits: By HLA locus, TCR association rates varied in a later analysis, with DRB1 showing the most and HLA-C the fewest. The authors assumed roughly uniform sequencing depth across donors for presence/absence analyses.

Points on this clone: Its antigen is not known.

CDR1 and CDR2 from the germline V gene are LNHDA and SQIVND (reference sequence). The ends were cut back, 8 bases at V and 6 bases at J, with 14 bases in the middle. The CDR3 sequence is 13 residues long. In the PCR, 60 Vbeta and 13 Jbeta primers were used. Under the authors' procedure: Approximately 11 million of 80 million to 85 million unique TCR beta chains were shared, per a later count. The method was immunoSEQ multiplex PCR; TCRdb's version includes in-frame clones alone and lacks a portion of them. The V and J calls and the clone size are those of that table, but D and trimming were determined from the DNA. The profile shows 80,000 or so clones, over 70% of them singletons.

The chain joins TRBV19 to TRBJ2-1; a weak D match, TRBD2 (6 bases). The source material was PBMCs. The sequence came from a woman aged 40 to 50 in good health and CMV-seronegative. The CDR3 is CASLGGLGNEQFF. The CDR3 region has the DNA TGTGCCAGTCTGGGGGGATTAGGCAATGAGCAGTTCTTC.